This record looks at one T cell receptor beta chain sequence and its context. The antigen remains unidentified. The junction shows a germline mismatch at one end, possibly a read error. This specimen comes from a study of T cells in Graves' hyperthyroidism and ophthalmopathy. Study results and caveats: Blood shared most expanded thyroid clonotypes above 0.001.

CDR3 length: 15 amino acids. Germline-derived CDR1 and CDR2 are SGHTA and FQGNSA. RNA transcripts were the template for amplifying TCR beta CDR3 regions. In the first-round RT-PCR of the TCR CDR3, the HTBI primer set was used. TCRdb re-called the multiplex PCR reads through MiXCR, storing one row per CDR3 protein. The data hold hundreds of thousands of distinct CDR3 sequences, with less than 20% observed a single time. Out of over 9 ml of fresh peripheral blood came the PBMCs. The sequencing input was blood. The chain carries TRBV7-2 and TRBJ1-5; 8 bases align to TRBD1. The receptor was derived from a woman aged 18-29 years with Graves' hyperthyroidism. In nucleotides, the CDR3 is TGTGCCAGCAGCTTGGGAGGGACAGGCAATCGGCCCCAGCATTTT. The encoded protein is CASSLGGTGNRPQHF. The full variable domain, completed using reference TRBV7-2 and TRBJ1-5, is GAGVSQSPSNKVTEKGKDVELRCDPISGHTALYWYRQSLGQGLEFLIYFQGNSAPDKSGLPSDRFSAERTGGSVSTLTIQRTQQEDSAVYLCASSLGGTGNRPQHFGDGTRLSIL.